The 17 T cell receptor beta chains listed next were all sequenced from one sample in a study of blood T cells in healthy people across ages. Using a J-beta primer mix together with a sample-barcoded 5' primer, a second PCR was run for about 7 to 12 cycles. Using its own MiXCR run on the 5' RACE reads, TCRdb lists one record per CDR3 protein. The table records 1.5 million to 2 million distinct CDR3 sequences, approximately 32% of them present only once. Sequenced material: blood. The receptors were gathered from a woman in her thirties in good health.

This chain connects TRBV5-1 to TRBJ2-5, with 8 nucleotides matching TRBD1. Gene TRBJ2-7 matches the end of the DNA better, so the J call may be wrong. CDR1 is SGHRS, CDR2 YFSETQ, per germline. The CDR3 runs 17 residues. The CDR3 DNA reads TGCGCCAGCAGCTCCCGGACTGGCGGGAAAACAGGGGGCGAGCAGTACTTC. Translated: CASSSRTGGKTGGEQYF.

In this sample, this clonotype turned up a few times. The CDR3 bases are TGTGCCAGCAGCTCCAGAGGGAGGGGTCGAGGTGGTGGGCAGTTCTTC. Protein: CASSSRGRGRGGGQFF. The chain uses TRBV7-9 and TRBJ2-1; 7 bases map to TRBD2. This CDR3 has 16 amino acids. V gave up 4 bases and J gave up 12 bases; unmatched junction bases: 18. CDR1 SEHNR and CDR2 FQNEAQ come from the germline V gene (reference sequence).

The chain has TRBV2 and TRBJ2-1; D is undetermined. V was shortened by 8 bases and J by 0 bases, with 11 bases between the two germline ends. This CDR3 region has 14 residues. Germline V gene lookup returns CDR1 SNHLY and CDR2 FYNNEI. CDR3 in DNA: TGTGCCAGCCACCACGAGCCCTCCTACAATGAGCAGTTCTTC. Its translation is CASHHEPSYNEQFF.

Here the CDR3 reads CASSTPGGAREGYTF. DNA for the CDR3: TGTGCCAGTAGTACCCCAGGTGGGGCGCGTGAAGGCTACACCTTC. The rearrangement links TRBV19 to TRBJ1-2; possible D gene TRBD1, 5 bases. The CDR3 totals 15 residues. Germline V gene lookup returns CDR1 LNHDA and CDR2 SQIVND (reference sequence). V was trimmed by 4 bases and J by 8 bases, leaving 20 bases between them.

The genes are TRBV20-1 and TRBJ1-4, with unresolved D. The ends were cut back, 6 bases at V and 5 bases at J, with 7 bases in the middle. CDR3 length equals 11 residues. Per germline, CDR1 DFQATT and CDR2 SNEGSKA (reference sequence). CDR3 bases: TGCAGTGCCGAGGAGAATGAAAAACTGTTTTTT. This translates into CSAEENEKLFF.

This clonotype was seen a single time. The rearrangement joins TRBV12-3 or TRBV12-4 to TRBJ1-5, with D perhaps matching TRBD1 (5 bases). This CDR3 is built from 12 residues. The germline V and J ends were trimmed by 6 bases and 11 bases, with 14 bases remaining between them. CDR3 in DNA: TGTGCCAGCAGCCCGGACAAGTCGACCCAGCATTTT. This codes for CASSPDKSTQHF.

This clonotype was picked up many times. The chain employs TRBV7-9 and TRBJ2-7; TRBD1 matches at 8 bases. The germline gives CDR1 SEHNR, CDR2 FQNEAQ (reference sequence). V trimming: 2 bases; J trimming: 2 bases; junction bases outside the gene matches: 8. The CDR3 sequence is 16 residues long. Here the CDR3 DNA reads TGTGCCAGCAGCTTAACCCAGGGGGCAGGAACCTACGAGCAGTACTTC. This sequence encodes CASSLTQGAGTYEQYF.

This clonotype was counted at least ten times. This rearrangement joins TRBV7-9 to TRBJ2-1, with 12 positions matching TRBD2. Germline V lookup: CDR1 SEHNR, CDR2 FQNEAQ (reference sequence). There are 17 residues in the CDR3. Germline trimming cut 4 bases from V and 9 bases from J; bases unmatched to any gene: 13. The CDR3 is CASSYYTSSGRAVEQFF. CDR3 coding DNA: TGTGCCAGCAGCTATTATACATCTAGCGGGAGGGCCGTTGAGCAGTTCTTC.

V usage is TRBV6-6 and J usage is TRBJ2-1; D assignment may be TRBD1 or TRBD2 (6 bases each). The V gene lost 5 bases and the J gene lost 1 base, with 15 bases spanning the gap. The germline CDR1 and CDR2 sequences are MNHNY and SVGAGI (reference sequence). This CDR3 spans 16 amino acids. The CDR3, as DNA: TGTGCCAGCAGTCTTACGCGGGACATTTCCTACAATGAGCAGTTCTTC. Protein product: CASSLTRDISYNEQFF.

This clonotype was picked up a small number of times. The chain joins TRBV20-1 to TRBJ2-7; 7 nucleotides agree with TRBD2. Per germline, CDR1 DFQATT and CDR2 SNEGSKA (reference sequence). With 1 base clipped from V and 2 bases from J, the junction kept 5 bases outside the gene matches. This CDR3 spans 14 amino acids. The CDR3 is CSARAWLAAYEQYF. The CDR3 DNA reads TGCAGTGCTAGAGCTTGGCTAGCGGCCTACGAGCAGTACTTC.

The chain recombines TRBV4-1 with TRBJ2-2; D is uncertain. V was trimmed by 1 base and J by 4 bases, leaving 7 bases between them. The CDR3 has 14 amino acids. Germline V gene data show CDR1 as MGHRA and CDR2 as YSYEKL. DNA for the CDR3: TGCGCCAGCAGCCAAGCGGACCTCACCGGGGAGCTGTTTTTT. Protein sequence: CASSQADLTGELFF.

The V call is TRBV7-9, the J call TRBJ2-7; 9 bases map to TRBD2. Germline trimming cut 3 bases from V and 4 bases from J; bases unmatched to any gene: 4. This CDR3 region has 14 residues. Germline V gene data show CDR1 as SEHNR and CDR2 as FQNEAQ (reference sequence). The CDR3 DNA reads TGTGCCAGCAGCTTCCGCGGGGGGGGGTACGAGCAGTACTTC. It codes for CASSFRGGGYEQYF. Combining the CDR3 with reference TRBV7-9 and TRBJ2-7 gives the whole variable domain DTGVSQNPRHKITKRGQNVTFRCDPISEHNRLYWYRQTLGQGPEFLTYFQNEAQLEKSRLLSDRFSAERPKGSFSTLEIQRTEQGDSAMYLCASSFRGGGYEQYFGPGTRLTVT.

V is TRBV20-1 and J is TRBJ2-3, with D possibly being TRBD2 (5 bases). Trimming removed 0 bases from V and 4 bases from J, with 17 bases in between. Germline loops: CDR1 DFQATT, CDR2 SNEGSKA (reference sequence). This CDR3 spans 16 amino acids. CDR3 DNA: TGCAGTGCTAGAGACTTCGGATGGCATAGCGCAGATACGCAGTATTTT. It specifies CSARDFGWHSADTQYF.

This clonotype was observed a few times. V is TRBV7-9 and J is TRBJ2-3; D gene uncertain. Trimming pared 2 bases from V and 0 bases from J, leaving 9 bases between. The CDR3 totals 15 residues. Germline V gives CDR1 SEHNR, CDR2 FQNEAQ (reference sequence). CDR3 loop: CASSLQAPSTDTQYF. The CDR3, as DNA: TGTGCCAGCAGCTTACAAGCGCCTAGCACAGATACGCAGTATTTT. Based on the CDR3 plus reference TRBV7-9 and TRBJ2-3, the full variable domain is DTGVSQNPRHKITKRGQNVTFRCDPISEHNRLYWYRQTLGQGPEFLTYFQNEAQLEKSRLLSDRFSAERPKGSFSTLEIQRTEQGDSAMYLCASSLQAPSTDTQYFGPGTRLTVL.

Concerning this clonotype: The junction does not match germline at one end; this may be a read error. V is TRBV6-1 and J is TRBJ1-4; 9 positions agree with TRBD1. This CDR3 has 14 residues. In germline, CDR1 is MNHNS, CDR2 SASEGT. The CDR3 region is CVSSGGQGNEKLFF. CDR3 nucleotide sequence: TGTGTCAGCAGTGGTGGACAGGGGAACGAAAAACTGTTTTTT.

The J gene is TRBJ1-1, the V gene TRBV18; D is undetermined. The CDR3 runs 11 residues. Germline V lookup: CDR1 KGHSH, CDR2 LQKENI. Trimming left V 5 bases short and J 10 bases short, with 11 bases between. The CDR3 coding sequence is TGTGCCAGCTCAGGCGGAGAGGGAGCTTTCTTT. This codes for CASSGGEGAFF.

CDR3 protein: CASSFRDRGAGELFF. The CDR3 DNA reads TGTGCCAGCAGTTTCCGGGACAGGGGGGCCGGGGAGCTGTTTTTT. The genes are TRBV28 and TRBJ2-2, with TRBD1 matching over 11 bases. The CDR3 consists of 15 residues. Germline V lookup: CDR1 MDHEN, CDR2 SYDVKM. Trimming took 3 bases from V and 6 from J; bases not matched to a gene: 3.